This TCR beta chain was documented in a study of cytomegalovirus exposure and HLA in healthy donors. The study's findings and limits: Whilst most TCR sequences proved rare, a subset of public TCRs occurred across many donors.

V dropped 4 bases and J dropped 7; count of bases not matched to a gene: 6. The CDR3 has 14 amino acids. CDR1 is SNHLY, CDR2 FYNNEI, per germline. In the PCR, 60 Vbeta and 13 Jbeta primers were used. Original methodology: In a later analysis, roughly 10 million of about 80 million unique beta chains occurred in at least two donors. Produced via immunoSEQ multiplex PCR; TCRdb's table is partial and in-frame only. V and J calls plus clone size are reproduced from that table; the DNA served to infer D and trimming. The table has some 170,000 clones, around 70% seen once; the top ten hold approximately 4.6%. Comments on this clone: Its target is not known.

The gene calls are TRBV2 and TRBJ1-2; 10 positions agree with TRBD1. The TCR originated in a man in his late teens or twenties in good health and CMV-seropositive. Sequenced material: PBMCs. Here the CDR3 reads CASSGTGGLGGYTF. CDR3 in DNA: TGTGCCAGCAGTGGGACAGGGGGATTAGGTGGCTACACCTTC. The whole variable domain, filled in from reference TRBV2 and TRBJ1-2, reads EPEVTQTPSHQVTQMGQEVILRCVPISNHLYFYWYRQILGQKVEFLVSFYNNEISEKSEIFDDQFSVERPDGSNFTLKIRSTKLEDSAMYFCASSGTGGLGGYTFGSGTRLTVV.